The source of this T cell receptor beta chain is a study of CD8+ T cells in alopecia areata. Study-wide points: Sequenced scalp T cells also include alphabeta T cells resident in normal skin.

Investigators isolated RNA and reverse transcribed it into cDNA to act as the sequencing template. The data were produced by immunoSEQ multiplex PCR, yet TCRdb's version contains in-frame clones alone and is incomplete. The sample has under 150,000 clones; 62% are singletons. On this clone itself: Its antigen is still unknown.

V lost 0 bases and J lost 2, with 9 bases in between. Per the germline V gene, CDR1 is SGHRS and CDR2 is YFSETQ. The CDR3 is 14 residues long. The J gene is TRBJ2-7, the V gene TRBV5-1; D is unresolved. Sequenced: CD8+ T cells sorted from blood. The TCR originated in a human donor in good health. CDR3 protein: CASSLDLRPYEQYF. In nucleotides, the CDR3 is TGCGCCAGCAGCTTGGACTTACGCCCCTACGAGCAGTACTTC.